Shown below are 27 T cell receptor beta chains from a single sample sequenced in a study of Graves' ophthalmopathy and Graves' hyperthyroidism. As the template, RNA transcripts were used to amplify TCR beta CDR3 regions. In the first round, RT-PCR was carried out with HTBI primers, and a multiplex PCR formed the second round. One entry per CDR3 protein, called by TCRdb with MiXCR from the multiplex PCR reads. The sample has hundreds of thousands of distinct CDR3 sequences; about 41% are singletons. Specimen: peripheral blood. The receptors derive from an adult man with Graves' ophthalmopathy.

Points on this clonotype: This may arise from a read error, as a much more abundant clone is one base away. The chain is built from TRBV24-1 and TRBJ2-2; TRBD1 aligns across 8 bases. Germline CDR1 is KGHDR and CDR2 is SFDVKD. The CDR3 is 17 amino acids. The junction had 7 bases not matched to a gene; V was cut back by 1 base and J by 4 bases. CDR3 bases: TGTGCCACCAGTGATTTTATGACAGGGGTGAGCACCGGGGAGCTGTTTTTT. It yields the protein CATSDFMTGVSTGELFF.

In its sample, this clonotype was seen once. The chain carries TRBV25-1 and TRBJ2-7, with TRBD2 matching over 11 bases. Germline values: CDR1 MGHDK, CDR2 SYGVNS. Trimming took 6 bases from V and 7 from J; bases not matched to a gene: 2. The CDR3 has 12 amino acids. The chain's CDR3 is CASRLAGEEQYF. The CDR3 bases are TGTGCCAGCAGACTAGCGGGAGAGGAGCAGTACTTC.

The chain is built from TRBV19 and TRBJ2-7; D gene ambiguous. Germline CDR1 LNHDA, CDR2 SQIVND (reference sequence). V gave up 2 bases and J gave up 2 bases, with 16 bases separating them. The CDR3 sequence is 16 residues long. The CDR3 nucleotides are TGTGCCAGTAGTATACTTTCGGGTAAGGGCCCCTACGAGCAGTACTTC. It encodes CASSILSGKGPYEQYF.

This clonotype has ten or more counts. The chain is built from TRBV5-1 and TRBJ1-1; tentative D call: TRBD1 (6 bases). Germline values: CDR1 SGHRS, CDR2 YFSETQ. The CDR3 totals 13 residues. Trimming removed 5 bases at V and 5 bases at J, with 13 bases between. CDR3 sequence reads: CASSRTVRTEAFF. CDR3 coding DNA: TGCGCCAGCAGTAGGACAGTGAGGACTGAAGCTTTCTTT. The whole variable domain, filled in from reference TRBV5-1 and TRBJ1-1, reads KAGVTQTPRYLIKTRGQQVTLSCSPISGHRSVSWYQQTPGQGLQFLFEYFSETQRNKGNFPGRFSGRQFSNSRSEMNVSTLELGDSALYLCASSRTVRTEAFFGQGTRLTVV.

The chain couples TRBV10-3 to TRBJ2-7; D uncertain. Looked up from germline, CDR1 is ENHRY and CDR2 is SYGVKD. Trimming removed 2 bases from V and 5 bases from J, with 10 bases in between. The CDR3 totals 13 residues. The CDR3 DNA reads as TGTGCCATCAGTGAGGAGATTCGGGACGAGCAGTACTTC. This gives the protein CAISEEIRDEQYF.

In this sample, this clonotype turned up many times. This chain connects TRBV20-1 to TRBJ1-4; weak D call: TRBD1 (5 bases). CDR1 and CDR2 from the germline V gene are DFQATT and SNEGSKA (reference sequence). There are 13 residues in the CDR3. The V gene lost 3 bases and the J gene lost 2 bases, with 7 bases spanning the gap. CDR3 sequence: CSARGDTNEKLFF. The CDR3 coding sequence is TGCAGTGCTAGGGGGGACACTAATGAAAAACTGTTTTTT.

The gene calls are TRBV12-3 or TRBV12-4 and TRBJ1-4; TRBD1 aligns across 9 bases. The CDR3 length is 15 residues. V shed 5 bases and J 8 bases; nucleotides not matched to a gene: 9. The CDR3 nucleotides read TGTGCCAGCAGTCCGCGTCGGACAGGGGCCGAAAAACTGTTTTTT. This sequence encodes CASSPRRTGAEKLFF.

The gene calls are TRBV4-1 and TRBJ2-7; D unclear. V lost 1 base, J lost 0 bases, and 7 bases lay in between. The CDR3 contains 14 residues. Germline values: CDR1 MGHRA, CDR2 YSYEKL. CDR3 region: CASSQGPISYEQYF. In DNA, the CDR3 is TGCGCCAGCAGCCAAGGGCCGATCTCCTACGAGCAGTACTTC.

This clonotype has more than one count but fewer than ten. V is TRBV7-3 and J is TRBJ2-2; 7 bases line up with TRBD1. The V gene end was trimmed by 2 bases and the J gene end by 11 bases; junction bases not matched to a gene: 11. The CDR3 consists of 15 residues. Germline V gene sequence: CDR1 SGHTA, CDR2 FQGTGA. CDR3 sequence reads: CASSLVPGGIGELFF. Written as DNA, the CDR3 is TGTGCCAGCAGCTTAGTGCCAGGGGGTATCGGCGAGCTGTTTTTT.

V is TRBV29-1 and J is TRBJ1-2, with TRBD1 matching 10 bases. Germline CDR1 and CDR2: SQVTM and ANQGSEA. Trimming cost V 3 bases and J 5 bases; bases outside gene matches: 3. CDR3 length: 13 residues. CDR3 protein: CSVEGQGPYGYTF. In DNA, the CDR3 is TGCAGCGTTGAGGGACAGGGGCCGTATGGCTACACCTTC.

The rearrangement joins TRBV5-1 to TRBJ2-3, with D uncertain. V lost 0 bases and J lost 2, with 7 bases in between. From germline, CDR1 is SGHRS and CDR2 YFSETQ. This CDR3 contains 14 residues. CDR3 nucleotide sequence: TGCGCCAGCAGCTTGGACTCCTCCACAGATACGCAGTATTTT. This sequence encodes CASSLDSSTDTQYF.

The chain uses TRBV15 and TRBJ1-2; 8 positions match TRBD1. The V gene's germline CDR1 is LNHNV and CDR2 YYDKDF (reference sequence). V gave up 1 base and J gave up 8 bases; unmatched junction bases: 3. This CDR3 is built from 13 residues. In DNA form, the CDR3 reads TGTGCCACCAGCAGAGCAGGGGGCAAAGGCTACACCTTC. This sequence encodes CATSRAGGKGYTF.

This clonotype was found many times. The chain links TRBV7-6 to TRBJ2-7; 13 bases match TRBD2. J was trimmed by 5 bases and V by 0 bases; bases with no gene match: 10. This CDR3 has 18 amino acids. CDR1 and CDR2 (germline): SGHVS, FNYEAQ. CDR3 DNA: TGTGCCAGCAGCTTAGCATCACCGGGACTAGCGGGAAGGGACGAGCAGTACTTC. This gives the protein CASSLASPGLAGRDEQYF.

This clonotype was recorded many times. V is TRBV7-8 and J is TRBJ2-5, with unresolved D. The CDR3 consists of 14 residues. Germline loops: CDR1 SGHVS, CDR2 FQNEAQ. The V end was cut by 6 bases, the J end by 1 base, with 12 bases between. The CDR3 sequence: CASRSVGIQETQYF. The CDR3 DNA reads TGTGCCAGCAGATCGGTGGGGATCCAAGAGACCCAGTACTTC.

As to this clonotype: With a much larger clone just one base away, this may be a read error. The gene calls are TRBV10-3 and TRBJ1-4; TRBD1 agrees at 9 bases. CDR3 size: 16 residues. Germline V gene data show CDR1 as ENHRY and CDR2 as SYGVKD. V trimming: 6 bases; J trimming: 8 bases; junction bases outside the gene matches: 13. The CDR3 loop reads CAIRSGRTGDEEKLFF. The CDR3, as DNA: TGTGCCATCAGGTCCGGCAGGACAGGGGACGAAGAAAAACTGTTTTTT.

In this sample, this clonotype turned up a few times. CDR3 in DNA: TGTGCCAGCAGTCCCAGCCCGAGTGGCGCCTACGAGCAGTACTTC. Amino acids: CASSPSPSGAYEQYF. The gene calls are TRBV2 and TRBJ2-7, with D hard to call. Germline V gene data show CDR1 as SNHLY and CDR2 as FYNNEI. V was cut by 5 bases and J by 2 bases, with 16 bases left in between. There are 15 residues in the CDR3.

This clonotype was seen many times. The V call is TRBV24-1, the J call TRBJ1-2; tentative D call: TRBD1 (5 bases). Per germline, CDR1 KGHDR and CDR2 SFDVKD. Trimming left V 4 bases short and J 5 bases short, with 7 bases between. This CDR3 spans 12 amino acids. CDR3 in DNA: TGTGCCACCAGTGACAGGGATTATGGCTACACCTTC. Its translation: CATSDRDYGYTF.

The rearrangement links TRBV7-2 to TRBJ2-7; D gene ambiguous. Between the trimmed V and J ends, which lost 1 base and 2 bases, there was a span of 12 bases. Germline values: CDR1 SGHTA, CDR2 FQGNSA. This CDR3 region has 15 residues. The CDR3 coding sequence is TGTGCCAGCAGCTTAGGAACTCACCGGACCTACGAGCAGTACTTC. Protein product: CASSLGTHRTYEQYF.

This clonotype has at least ten counts. The rearrangement uses TRBV7-2 and TRBJ1-2; D is ambiguous. This CDR3 spans 12 amino acids. The V and J ends lost 5 bases and 0 bases respectively, with 4 bases between them. Germline CDR1 reads SGHTA; CDR2 reads FQGNSA. The CDR3: CASSGANYGYTF. CDR3 DNA sequence: TGTGCCAGCAGCGGGGCTAACTATGGCTACACCTTC. Based on the CDR3 plus reference TRBV7-2 and TRBJ1-2, the full variable domain is GAGVSQSPSNKVTEKGKDVELRCDPISGHTALYWYRQSLGQGLEFLIYFQGNSAPDKSGLPSDRFSAERTGGSVSTLTIQRTQQEDSAVYLCASSGANYGYTFGSGTRLTVV.

This clonotype was seen repeatedly, ten times or more. The CDR3 loop reads CASSLVRGASTEAFF. DNA of the CDR3: TGCGCCAGCAGCTTAGTTAGGGGAGCCAGCACTGAAGCTTTCTTT. The chain recombines TRBV5-1 with TRBJ1-1; possible D gene TRBD1, 5 bases. This CDR3 comprises 15 residues. Germline CDR1 reads SGHRS; CDR2 reads YFSETQ. V was trimmed by 2 bases and J by 4 bases, leaving 15 bases between them.

V is TRBV30 and J is TRBJ1-1, with D possibly TRBD1 on 5 matching bases. In germline, CDR1 is GTSNPN, CDR2 SVGIG (reference sequence). The CDR3 is 14 residues long. V gave up 0 bases and J gave up 2 bases, with 10 bases separating them. CDR3 sequence reads: CAWSVQASNTEAFF. CDR3 nucleotides: TGTGCCTGGAGTGTACAGGCTTCTAACACTGAAGCTTTCTTT.

This chain links TRBV13 with TRBJ2-7; 7 bases are shared with TRBD1. Germline CDR1 PRHDT, CDR2 FYEKMQ (reference sequence). This CDR3 has 14 amino acids. V trimming: 5 bases; J trimming: 3 bases; junction bases outside the gene matches: 7. DNA for the CDR3: TGTGCCAGCAGCCTGACAGGGACGAACTACGAGCAGTACTTC. Translation: CASSLTGTNYEQYF.

This clonotype occurred many times. CDR3 sequence: CASSPRLAGGSSYEQYF. For the CDR3, the DNA is TGTGCCAGCAGCCCCAGACTAGCGGGGGGTAGCTCCTACGAGCAGTACTTC. The chain uses TRBV2 and TRBJ2-7, with TRBD2 matching over 13 bases. CDR1 is SNHLY, CDR2 FYNNEI, per germline. Unmatched junction bases numbered 8, after V lost 6 bases and J lost 0 bases. The CDR3 sequence is 17 residues long.

The V call is TRBV2, the J call TRBJ1-1, with 7 positions matching TRBD1. The V and J ends lost 5 bases and 7 bases, in that order; junction bases with no gene match: 1. Per germline, CDR1 SNHLY and CDR2 FYNNEI. This CDR3 has 11 residues. CDR3 bases: TGTGCCAGCAGTTCAGGGGGTGAAGCTTTCTTT. This encodes CASSSGGEAFF.

This clonotype was recorded many times. The gene calls are TRBV12-3 or TRBV12-4 and TRBJ2-7; 8 bases are shared with TRBD2. The CDR3 extends over 16 amino acids. J gave up 4 bases and V 4 bases, and 12 bases lay outside the gene matches. CDR3 amino acids: CASSSLGIAGTYEQYF. CDR3 DNA: TGTGCCAGCAGTTCTCTCGGGATAGCGGGAACGTACGAGCAGTACTTC.

This clonotype turned up a few times. The gene calls are TRBV11-1 and TRBJ2-1; 10 positions match TRBD2. From germline, CDR1 is SGHAT and CDR2 FQDESV (reference sequence). CDR3 size: 14 residues. J was trimmed by 6 bases and V by 5 bases; bases with no gene match: 4. Written as DNA, the CDR3 is TGTGCCAGCAGCACTCTAGCGGGGGCCAATGAGCAGTTCTTC. Translating gives CASSTLAGANEQFF.

This chain joins TRBV19 and TRBJ1-4; D unresolved. The CDR3 length is 13 residues. Germline V gene data show CDR1 as LNHDA and CDR2 as SQIVND (reference sequence). Trimming took off 6 bases at V and 4 bases at J, with 9 bases between the two ends. As DNA, the CDR3 is TGTGCCAGTAGCTCCGGGGTTAATGAAAAACTGTTTTTT. It encodes CASSSGVNEKLFF. The full variable domain, in which reference TRBV19 and TRBJ1-4 provide the parts outside the CDR3, is DGGITQSPKYLFRKEGQNVTLSCEQNLNHDAMYWYRQDPGQGLRLIYYSQIVNDFQKGDIAEGYSVSREKKESFPLTVTSAQKNPTAFYLCASSSGVNEKLFFGSGTQLSVL.